The 21 T cell receptor beta chains below were found in one sample sequenced in a study of T cells in localized non-small cell lung cancer. The data were produced by immunoSEQ multiplex PCR, yet TCRdb's version contains in-frame clones alone and is incomplete. In the table there are approximately 46,000 clones, approximately 81% of which are singletons. The sequencing here drew on peripheral blood mononuclear cells, taken before any cancer treatment. The source is a man aged 40 to 70 with stage III lung adenocarcinoma.

The chain joins TRBV6-6 to TRBJ1-5; 8 nucleotides match TRBD1. CDR1 is MNHNY and CDR2 is SVGAGI in the germline V gene (reference sequence). The ends lost 6 bases at V and 1 base at J; junction bases unmatched: 5. The CDR3 is made up of 15 amino acids. For the CDR3, the DNA is TGTGCCAGCAGGCGCTACAGGGGGAGCAATCAGCCCCAGCATTTT. It codes for CASRRYRGSNQPQHF.

V gene TRBV7-3 combines with J gene TRBJ2-1, with 7 positions matching TRBD2. CDR1 is SGHTA and CDR2 is FQGTGA in the germline V gene. V shed 5 bases and J 8 bases; nucleotides not matched to a gene: 12. This CDR3 contains 15 residues. The CDR3 DNA reads as TGTGCCAGCAGCCTCGGGACTACCATTAGGGATGAGCAGTTCTTC. This translates into CASSLGTTIRDEQFF.

This chain uses TRBV13 with TRBJ2-1; no clear D. In germline, CDR1 is PRHDT, CDR2 FYEKMQ (reference sequence). Trimming took 3 bases from V and 7 from J, leaving 13 bases between them. The CDR3 runs to 14 residues. CDR3 DNA: TGTGCCAGCAGCTTGGGAAACGCTTATAATGAGCAGTTCTTC. Encoded protein: CASSLGNAYNEQFF.

This chain links TRBV5-4 with TRBJ1-2; maybe TRBD1 (5 bases). The CDR3 covers 15 residues. Between the trimmed V and J ends, which lost 0 bases and 0 bases, there was a span of 9 bases. Looked up from germline, CDR1 is SGHNT and CDR2 is YYREEE (reference sequence). The CDR3 bases are TGTGCCAGCAGCTTGGGGACACAGACTAACTATGGCTACACCTTC. Its protein product is CASSLGTQTNYGYTF.

This chain uses TRBV5-5 with TRBJ1-2, with D uncertain. The CDR3 runs 12 residues. The V end was cut by 4 bases, the J end by 4 bases, with 8 bases between. From germline, CDR1 is SGHKS and CDR2 YYEKEE (reference sequence). CDR3 DNA sequence: TGTGCCAGCAGCCTGCTGGGCTATGGCTACACCTTC. Amino acid sequence: CASSLLGYGYTF.

This sequence joins TRBV30 and TRBJ2-1, with D uncertain. Germline loops: CDR1 GTSNPN, CDR2 SVGIG (reference sequence). The CDR3 length is 11 residues. V dropped 0 bases and J dropped 8 bases, with 5 bases sitting between them. In DNA, the CDR3 is TGTGCCTGGAGTGTTTTCGATGAGCAGTTCTTC. This encodes CAWSVFDEQFF. Complete variable domain (other parts from reference TRBV30 and TRBJ2-1): SQTIHQWPATLVQPVGSPLSLECTVEGTSNPNLYWYRQAAGRGLQLLFYSVGIGQISSEVPQNLSASRPQDRQFILSSKKLLLSDSGFYLCAWSVFDEQFFGPGTRLTVL.

The chain joins TRBV2 to TRBJ2-4, with D possibly matching TRBD1 (6 bases). The CDR3 length is 14 residues. Germline assignment: CDR1 SNHLY and CDR2 FYNNEI. Trimming took off 4 bases at V and 7 bases at J, with 14 bases between the two ends. The CDR3 reads CASSGPGAQNIQYF. As DNA, the CDR3 is TGTGCCAGCAGTGGCCCAGGGGCGCAGAACATTCAGTACTTC. The variable domain in full, completed from reference TRBV2 and TRBJ2-4, reads EPEVTQTPSHQVTQMGQEVILRCVPISNHLYFYWYRQILGQKVEFLVSFYNNEISEKSEIFDDQFSVERPDGSNFTLKIRSTKLEDSAMYFCASSGPGAQNIQYFGAGTRLSVL.

The CDR3 DNA follows: TGCGCCAGCTCCATAGACCAGGGGTATGAGCAGTTCTTC. Its translation is CASSIDQGYEQFF. The V and J genes are TRBV4-1 and TRBJ2-1; tentative D call: TRBD1 (6 bases). V dropped 8 bases and J dropped 8 bases, with 16 bases sitting between them. CDR3 length equals 13 residues. CDR1 and CDR2 from the germline V gene are MGHRA and YSYEKL.

This chain connects TRBV6-5 to TRBJ2-3; unclear D gene. V lost 0 bases, J lost 7 bases, and 14 bases lay in between. The CDR3 runs to 15 residues. Germline CDR1 MNHEY, CDR2 SVGAGI. CDR3 in DNA: TGTGCCAGCAGTTACTCCGAAGACAAGATGAATACGCAGTATTTT. Its translation: CASSYSEDKMNTQYF.

This clone was observed a few times. The CDR3 sequence: CASSDLQGLGNIQYF. CDR3 nucleotides: TGTGCCAGCAGTGATTTACAGGGCTTAGGAAACATTCAGTACTTC. The rearrangement links TRBV6-1 to TRBJ2-4, with D possibly being TRBD1 (6 bases). V lost 3 bases and J 6 bases, leaving 15 bases between the germline ends. Germline CDR1 is MNHNS and CDR2 is SASEGT. This CDR3 is built from 15 residues.

The CDR3 DNA follows: TGTGCCAGTGGTAGACATAAGAGAGGAACTGAAGCTTTCTTT. Protein product: CASGRHKRGTEAFF. This chain connects TRBV19 to TRBJ1-1, with D hard to call. With 8 bases removed from V and 5 bases from J, the gap between germline ends came to 18 bases. CDR1 LNHDA and CDR2 SQIVND come from the germline V gene (reference sequence). The CDR3 sequence is 14 residues long.

This sequence joins TRBV19 and TRBJ2-3; no reliable D call. Germline-derived CDR1 and CDR2 are LNHDA and SQIVND (reference sequence). V was trimmed by 3 bases and J by 4 bases, leaving 14 bases between them. The CDR3 covers 15 residues. The DNA of the CDR3 is TGTGCCAGTAGTATCCAAGGTGGAGAGTCAGATACGCAGTATTTT. Protein: CASSIQGGESDTQYF.

The gene calls are TRBV11-1 and TRBJ2-1, with D perhaps matching TRBD1 or TRBD2 (5 bases each). V was cut by 2 bases and J by 9 bases, with 8 bases left in between. Germline lookup yields CDR1 SGHAT and CDR2 FQDESV (reference sequence). The CDR3 sequence is 12 residues long. CDR3 DNA: TGTGCCAGCAGCTTATTCGGGGCTGAGCAGTTCTTC. Amino acids: CASSLFGAEQFF.

The V and J genes are TRBV18 and TRBJ2-1; possibly TRBD1 or TRBD2 for D (5 bases each). The CDR3 has 16 amino acids. Trimming took off 1 base at V and 5 bases at J, with 15 bases between the two ends. CDR1 and CDR2 (germline): KGHSH, LQKENI. The CDR3 DNA sequence: TGTGCCAGCTCACCACAGCTCAGGGAGATGGACAATGAGCAGTTCTTC. It specifies CASSPQLREMDNEQFF.

This clone was recorded once. V is TRBV28 and J is TRBJ1-5; 11 nucleotides match TRBD1. The CDR3 totals 15 residues. Germline loops: CDR1 MDHEN, CDR2 SYDVKM. The V gene end was trimmed by 2 bases and the J gene end by 5 bases; junction bases not matched to a gene: 2. The chain's CDR3 is CASSLRTGGYQPQHF. CDR3 in DNA: TGTGCCAGCAGTTTAAGGACAGGGGGCTATCAGCCCCAGCATTTT.

The chain combines TRBV27 with TRBJ2-7, with TRBD1 identical over 9 bases. With V trimmed by 4 bases and J by 3 bases, 4 bases remained unmatched. The CDR3 extends over 14 amino acids. Germline CDR1 and CDR2: MNHEY and SMNVEV (reference sequence). The CDR3 loop reads CASSSSTGGYEQYF. The CDR3 DNA reads as TGTGCCAGCAGTTCGTCGACAGGGGGCTACGAGCAGTACTTC.

This sequence joins TRBV18 and TRBJ2-5, with TRBD1 identical over 7 bases. The CDR3 is made up of 13 amino acids. Losses at the gene ends were 6 bases for V and 3 bases for J; bases not matched to a gene: 4. Germline V gives CDR1 KGHSH, CDR2 LQKENI. CDR3 region: CASSRDREETQYF. Here the CDR3 DNA reads TGTGCCAGCTCCCGCGACAGGGAAGAGACCCAGTACTTC.

The chain carries TRBV7-8 and TRBJ1-5, with 7 bases lining up with TRBD1. J gave up 2 bases and V 5 bases, and 3 bases lay outside the gene matches. CDR1 is SGHVS, CDR2 FQNEAQ, per germline. This CDR3 has 14 amino acids. The CDR3 protein is CASSPGQGNQPQHF. The CDR3 coding sequence is TGTGCCAGCAGCCCCGGACAGGGCAATCAGCCCCAGCATTTT.

This clone was detected only a few times. The chain links TRBV5-4 to TRBJ1-1; D is ambiguous. Trimming left V 0 bases short and J 0 bases short, with 9 bases between. The germline gives CDR1 SGHNT, CDR2 YYREEE (reference sequence). CDR3 length: 15 residues. The CDR3 is CASSLDPGMNTEAFF. DNA of the CDR3: TGTGCCAGCAGCTTGGATCCGGGGATGAACACTGAAGCTTTCTTT.

The genes are TRBV9 and TRBJ2-3; no reliable D call. CDR3 length: 15 residues. Looked up from germline, CDR1 is SGDLS and CDR2 is YYNGEE. V shed 2 bases and J shed 4 bases, with 14 bases lying between them. The CDR3 is CASSVGIVGSDTQYF. As DNA, the CDR3 is TGTGCCAGCAGCGTCGGAATCGTAGGTTCAGATACGCAGTATTTT.

The V call is TRBV9, the J call TRBJ2-1; 7 bases are shared with TRBD2. V lost 0 bases and J lost 6; bases outside the gene matches: 0. CDR3 size: 13 residues. The germline V gene has CDR1 SGDLS and CDR2 YYNGEE. Written as DNA, the CDR3 is TGTGCCAGCAGCGTAGGGACTAGCAATGAGCAGTTCTTC. Its protein product is CASSVGTSNEQFF.